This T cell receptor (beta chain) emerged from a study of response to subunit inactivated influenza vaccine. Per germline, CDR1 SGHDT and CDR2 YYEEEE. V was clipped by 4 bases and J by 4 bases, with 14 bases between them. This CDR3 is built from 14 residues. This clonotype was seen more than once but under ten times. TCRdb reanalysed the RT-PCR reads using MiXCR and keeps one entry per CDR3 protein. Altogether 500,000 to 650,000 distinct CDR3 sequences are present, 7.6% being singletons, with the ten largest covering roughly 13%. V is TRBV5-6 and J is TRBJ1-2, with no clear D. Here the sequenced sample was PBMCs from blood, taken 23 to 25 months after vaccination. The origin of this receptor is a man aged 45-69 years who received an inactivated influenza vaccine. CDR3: CASSPSRTTYGYTF. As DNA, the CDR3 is TGTGCCAGCAGCCCCTCGAGGACGACCTATGGCTACACCTTC.